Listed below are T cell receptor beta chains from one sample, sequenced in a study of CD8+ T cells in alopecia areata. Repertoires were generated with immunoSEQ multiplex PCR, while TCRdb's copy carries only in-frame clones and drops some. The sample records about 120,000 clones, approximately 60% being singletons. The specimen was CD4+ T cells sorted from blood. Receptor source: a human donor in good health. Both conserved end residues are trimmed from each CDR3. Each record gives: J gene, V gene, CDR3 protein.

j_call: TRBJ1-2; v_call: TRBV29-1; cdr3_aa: SVGDRGRGYT
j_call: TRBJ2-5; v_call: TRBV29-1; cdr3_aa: SVALKGRQETQY
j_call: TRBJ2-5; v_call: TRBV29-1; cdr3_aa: SAWDRGETQY
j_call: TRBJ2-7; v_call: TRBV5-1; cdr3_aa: ASSLFL
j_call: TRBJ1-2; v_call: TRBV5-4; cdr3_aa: ASSFSGYGYT
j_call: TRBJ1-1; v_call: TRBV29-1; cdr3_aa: SVERVLNTEAF
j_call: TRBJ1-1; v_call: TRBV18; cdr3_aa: ASSPRGNTEAF
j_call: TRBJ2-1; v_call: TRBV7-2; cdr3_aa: ASRNNHEQF
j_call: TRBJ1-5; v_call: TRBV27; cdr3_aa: ASSSYRTGGNQPQH
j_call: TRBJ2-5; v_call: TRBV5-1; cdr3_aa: ASSFSDDQY
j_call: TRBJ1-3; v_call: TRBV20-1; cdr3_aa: SALQGNTIY
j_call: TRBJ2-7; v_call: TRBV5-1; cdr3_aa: ASSYEQY
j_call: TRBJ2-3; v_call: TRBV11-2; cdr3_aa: ASNNGGTAKDTQY
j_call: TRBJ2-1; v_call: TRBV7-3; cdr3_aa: ASSLSLGAEQF
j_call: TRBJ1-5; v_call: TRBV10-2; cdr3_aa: ASSADGGNNQPQH
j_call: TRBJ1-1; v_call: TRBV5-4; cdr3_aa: ASYATAGLNTEAF
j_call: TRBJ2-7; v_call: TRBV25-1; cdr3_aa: ASSFSGYPY
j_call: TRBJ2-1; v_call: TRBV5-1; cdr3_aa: ASSWGLAAEQF
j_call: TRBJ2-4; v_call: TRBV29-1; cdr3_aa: SVGTGYSKNIQY
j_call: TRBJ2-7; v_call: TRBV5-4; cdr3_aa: ASGKGQGSYEQY
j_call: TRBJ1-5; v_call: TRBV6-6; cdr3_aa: ASSYEWTGNQPQH
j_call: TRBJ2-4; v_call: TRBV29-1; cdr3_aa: SAEPAIAKNIQY